Below, one T cell receptor beta chain is given with its context. The antigen it binds to is not known. Base qualities are not at hand, and no much larger clone is one base apart. The roughly 39 donors, aged about 6 to 95 years, were systemically healthy Caucasian individuals from Russia. Each donor gave approximately 10 milliliters of peripheral blood, collected into EDTA-treated Vacutainer tubes. Ficoll-Paque density-gradient centrifugation was used to isolate PBMCs, with at least 6 million per sample. Trizol reagent was used to extract total RNA from PBMCs, with at least 6 micrograms per sample. The percentages of naive CD45RAhigh/CD27high T cells were determined by flow cytometry on a PBMC aliquot from every donor. The sample belongs to a study of blood T cells in healthy people across ages (dated by TCRdb to the mid-2010s). Some background on the complete study: Template switching captured roughly one uniquely barcoded TCR beta cDNA molecule per two T cells in model experiments. Donors of different ages were randomly distributed across sequencing lanes to avoid experimental bias. Using the same blood draw, the study looked at two additional independent replicas of 1 million unique cDNA reads for two donors, one aged 18 to 30 and the other aged 80 or older. Four age groups were formed from the donors: young (average about 17 years), middle-aged (just under 40), aged (around 68) and long-lived (approximately 78). Using deep sequencing normalized with unique cDNA molecular identifiers, the study measured how TCR beta repertoire diversity changes with age.

The library was generated by 5' RACE. TCRdb records Illumina HiSeq 2500 as the sequencer. A second PCR of roughly 7 to 12 cycles was run with a J-beta primer mix and a sample-barcoded 5' primer. A unique molecular identifier was introduced onto each TCR beta cDNA molecule by a template-switch 5' adaptor carrying 12 random nucleotides. Each sample yielded at least 2.5 million CDR3-containing paired-end reads. First-strand cDNA synthesis was performed from all RNA using the Mint cDNA synthesis kit, with priming by a TRBC-specific oligonucleotide. Following uracil-DNA glycosylase treatment, all cDNA underwent a first 18-cycle PCR with the universal primers M1SS and BC2_uni_R. The published analysis was carried out like this. For normalization, 1 million high-quality reads, each with a distinct molecular identifier, were randomly selected from each sample. Reads sharing molecular identifiers were discarded rather than binned into consensus sequences. MiTCR, run with a Q25 quality threshold and the strictest error-elimination algorithm, handled CDR3 identification, clonotype clustering and error correction. Lower-bound total TCR beta diversity was estimated with a nonparametric unseen species model using Euler transformation. TCRdb applied fastp at Q25 and MiXCR to the public reads, then kept only in-frame beta chains. Rows are combined by CDR3 protein, so each entry shows the most common genes and DNA. The authors' filters were not applied to this entry. In all, the sample holds about 1.4 million distinct CDR3 sequences, and roughly 60% of those were seen once. 6.7% of the sample is taken by the ten largest.

Paper-wide results and their limitations: Compared with the aged group, the long-lived group had more naive CD4+ T cells, fewer expanded clones and increased TCR diversity, a pattern suggesting age selection. Because the CMV infection status of the donors was unknown, age-related changes in expanded clonotypes may potentially have been confounded. As age increased, observed TCR beta diversity per million T cells dropped in a roughly linear way, and a significant reduction was already evident by age about 40. Conclusive comparison of naive and antigen-experienced compartments was prevented by the profiling of bulk unsorted PBMCs. Estimates of total diversity based on one million sequenced T cells were regarded as lower bounds and as underestimates. There was a strong correlation between observed TCR beta diversity and the percentage of naive T cells measured by flow cytometry.

Taken from the germline V gene, the CDR1 and CDR2 loops are SGHTA and FQGNSA. The V end gives up 2 bases and the J end 5 bases, leaving 6 bases in the junction not matched to a gene. The CDR3 starts with the cysteine, ends with the phenylalanine, and has 15 residues. The kept DNA is CDR3 alone, 45 bases in frame from the first base. The sequence joins TRBV7-2 to TRBJ1-2, with 9 junctional bases fitting TRBD1. The TCR comes from a man aged 18 to 30 in good health. Sequencing used blood. CDR3 sequence: CASSLRTGVSYGYTF. The nucleotides read TGTGCCAGCAGCTTAAGGACAGGGGTTTCATATGGCTACACCTTC.